The rows below give T cell receptor beta chains drawn from one sample of a study of shared clonotypes between healthy human individuals. Libraries were prepared by immunoSEQ multiplex PCR; TCRdb keeps only in-frame clonotypes and omits some of them. Here the sample spans 100,000 or so clones, approximately 65% being singletons. Sequencing input: memory CD8+ T cells sorted from blood. The receptors stem from a young woman in good health. Each CDR3 is given with its conserved first and last residue. D genes are given only for firm matches. Clone size is given for some rows only: seen once, a few or many times, or a class if the clone is expanded.

TRBJ2-2	TRBV19	NA	NA	CASKGVASTGELFF	TGTGCCAGTAAGGGAGTCGCGAGCACCGGGGAGCTGTTTTTT
TRBJ2-7	TRBV7-2	NA	TRBD2	CASSLYGLAENEQYF	TGTGCCAGCAGCTTATACGGCCTAGCGGAAAACGAGCAGTACTTC
TRBJ2-7	TRBV19	NA	NA	CATRRGYEQYF	TGTGCCACCCGACGGGGCTACGAGCAGTACTTC
TRBJ1-2	TRBV27	few	NA	CASSGAGAGGYTF	TGTGCCAGCAGTGGAGCAGGGGCTGGCGGCTACACCTTC
TRBJ2-7	TRBV10-1	many	TRBD2	CASSESATGGSYEQYF	TGCGCCAGCAGTGAGTCGGCAACGGGGGGGTCCTACGAGCAGTACTTC
TRBJ2-1	TRBV19	NA	TRBD2	CASRPALAGVNEQFF	TGTGCCAGTAGACCCGCACTAGCGGGAGTTAATGAGCAGTTCTTC
TRBJ2-5	TRBV6-6	NA	NA	CASSYSRVEETQYF	TGTGCCAGCAGTTACTCTAGGGTAGAAGAGACCCAGTACTTC
TRBJ2-7	TRBV11-1	few	TRBD1	CASSWGQGGYEQYF	TGTGCCAGCAGCTGGGGACAGGGGGGCTACGAGCAGTACTTC
TRBJ2-1	TRBV19	many	TRBD2	CASSTQTSGLSYNEQFF	TGTGCCAGTAGTACCCAGACTAGCGGCCTTTCCTACAATGAGCAGTTCTTC
TRBJ2-2	TRBV19	NA	NA	CASSIFRTPRGELFF	TGTGCCAGTAGTATATTTCGGACCCCCAGGGGGGAGCTGTTTTTT
TRBJ2-5	TRBV25-1	NA	TRBD2	CASSEGAGVTETQYF	TGTGCCAGCAGTGAAGGAGCGGGAGTCACAGAGACCCAGTACTTC
TRBJ1-2	TRBV6-1	NA	NA	CASGSLRGRYTF	TGTGCCAGCGGTTCCCTCAGGGGACGCTACACCTTC
TRBJ1-6	TRBV9	many	NA	CASSVGVGTENSPLHF	TGTGCCAGCAGCGTAGGAGTAGGGACGGAAAATTCACCCCTCCACTTT
TRBJ1-5	TRBV6-1	NA	NA	CASSESEPHQPQHF	TGTGCCAGCAGTGAATCCGAACCTCATCAGCCCCAGCATTTT
TRBJ1-6	TRBV28	NA	TRBD1	CASSPPLTGTGDSPLHF	TGTGCCAGCAGTCCACCGCTTACCGGGACAGGGGATTCACCCCTCCACTTT
TRBJ2-1	TRBV25-1	few	TRBD2	CASSDSASGSKGMNEQFF	TGTGCCAGCAGTGATAGTGCTAGCGGGAGTAAGGGTATGAATGAGCAGTTCTTC
TRBJ2-7	TRBV7-8	NA	TRBD2	CASSSGTTYEQYF	TGTGCCAGCAGCTCCGGGACTACCTACGAGCAGTACTTC